The subject of this entry is one T cell receptor (beta chain). Ten or more counts support this clonotype. There is no known antigen for this receptor. Base qualities are not provided; no much larger clone lies one nucleotide away. The receptor library was made with 5' RACE. Sequencing was performed on a NextSeq 500. To correct for sequencing error and PCR bias, the TCR library protocol tagged individual cDNA molecules with unique molecular identifiers. Both TCR alpha and beta chains were sequenced, and tight co-correlation was observed between alpha and beta sequence abundances in each sample. On the authors' methods: Decombinator V4 was used to perform V gene, J gene and CDR3 annotation of TCR sequences. Expanded TCRs were defined as changing significantly between any two time points under a Poisson model with p below 0.0001. Abundances of TCRs were expressed as counts per million after normalisation to the total number of TCRs sequenced in each sample. TRAV1-2 paired with TRAJ12, TRAJ20 or TRAJ33 defined MAIT TCRs, while TRAV10 paired with TRAJ18 defined iNKT TCRs. VDJdb, accessed on 1 November 2021, was searched for TCRs annotated for CMV, EBV and SARS-CoV-2, and TCRs annotated for more than one antigen were excluded. TCRdb cleaned the public reads at Q25 with fastp, built clones with MiXCR and kept in-frame beta chains. Entries are consolidated by CDR3 protein sequence, retaining the most common genes and DNA. The V and J calls, along with clone size, are taken from TCRdb and not from the paper's own processing. Present in this sample are tens of thousands of distinct CDR3 sequences, roughly 7% of which were seen just once. The leading ten clones occupy more than 7.5% of the sample.

This was a case-control study nested in a cohort of healthcare workers in London, UK, who had nasopharyngeal swab PCR tests and blood samples taken every week. Healthcare workers were recruited between 23 and 31 March 2020, during the week of the UK lockdown, and were followed weekly for up to about 15 weeks. These data come from a study of early T cells in non-severe SARS-CoV-2 infection (dated by TCRdb to the early 2020s). As for the study more broadly: TCR sequencing used bulk RNA from unsorted whole blood, so alpha and beta chains could not be paired. General study outcomes and caveats: VDJdb matching was skewed toward anti-spike CD8 responses, so virus-specific expansions were likely underestimated and private and CD4 specificities were missed.

V drops 6 bases and J drops 2 bases, leaving 11 bases in between. Including cysteine and phenylalanine, the CDR3 has 13 amino acids. This entry keeps only the CDR3 DNA: 39 bases, framed from base 1. The germline V gene provides CDR1 MDHEN and CDR2 SYDVKM. The chain couples TRBV28 to TRBJ2-7, with TRBD1 as a weak D call on 6 bases. The TCR comes from an adult who was a healthcare worker with PCR-confirmed SARS-CoV-2 infection or an uninfected control (not recorded which). Sequencing was performed on whole blood. The DNA sequence is TGTGCCAGCAGCCCAGGGGCCACCTACGAGCAGTACTTC. Translated, it reads CASSPGATYEQYF.